Included here is one T cell receptor beta chain sequence, with context. Method: immunoSEQ multiplex PCR; TCRdb's copy keeps in-frame clones and lacks some. The sample holds about 130,000 clones, approximately 83% seen once. Germline V lookup: CDR1 SGHDT, CDR2 YYEEEE. V dropped 4 bases and J dropped 1; count of bases not matched to a gene: 7. This CDR3 comprises 16 residues. These data are taken from a study of blood T cell repertoires in COVID-19. The V call is TRBV5-6, the J call TRBJ2-5; 10 bases align to TRBD2. The TCR sequence derives from a woman in her forties or fifties who had recovered from COVID-19. The sample comprised peripheral blood. The CDR3 loop reads CASSRGLAAAQETQYF. The CDR3 coding sequence is TGTGCCAGCAGCCGAGGACTAGCGGCCGCCCAAGAGACCCAGTACTTC.